This entry concerns a single T cell receptor (beta chain). Generated by immunoSEQ multiplex PCR, the TCRdb table keeps only in-frame clones and is missing some. The repertoire holds around 150,000 clones, approximately 80% seen once, with about 3.4% in the top ten. The entry originates in a study of blood T cell repertoires in COVID-19. Symptom resolution, clearance, or two negative PCRs marked the recovered donors of Cohort 3. The germline V and J ends were trimmed by 0 bases and 8 bases, with 9 bases remaining between them. In germline, CDR1 is SGHDN, CDR2 FVKESK. This CDR3 is built from 13 residues.

The receptor was derived from a woman aged 60 to 75 who had recovered from COVID-19. The V gene is TRBV14, the J gene TRBJ2-3; possible D gene TRBD1, 5 bases. The specimen sequenced was PBMCs or T cells enriched from blood (not recorded which). For the CDR3, the DNA is TGTGCCAGCAGCCAAGATTGGCAGGGTACGCAGTATTTT. As protein: CASSQDWQGTQYF. Filled out from reference TRBV14 and TRBJ2-3, the complete variable domain reads EAGVTQFPSHSVIEKGQTVTLRCDPISGHDNLYWYRRVMGKEIKFLLHFVKESKQDESGMPNNRFLAERTGGTYSTLKVQPAELEDSGVYFCASSQDWQGTQYFGPGTRLTVL.